Here is one T cell receptor beta chain with its context. The target antigen is unknown. TCRdb keeps only in-frame clones here, not all; method: immunoSEQ multiplex PCR. The data hold tens of thousands of clones, with 80% to 85% observed a single time. The germline gives CDR1 MDHEN, CDR2 SYDVKM. The CDR3 has 16 amino acids. J lost 6 bases, V lost 2 bases, and 6 bases had no gene match. The entry originates in a study of OX40 agonist ivuxolimab in advanced cancers. Study at large: With ivuxolimab, an agonistic anti-OX40 (CD134) antibody, patients were treated. In three patients, partial responses were observed, one with hepatocellular carcinoma and two with cutaneous melanoma. The study, taken as a whole, reports: By week 6 at 0.1 to 3.0 mg/kg, blood CD4+ and CD8+ T cells had expanded clonally.

Excluded were patients having autoimmune disease history or systemic immunosuppression. This clonotype was sampled from an adult with an advanced solid tumor such as melanoma, head and neck, liver or kidney cancer. This sequence joins TRBV28 and TRBJ1-4; 10 positions match TRBD1. Sequencing used CD4+ or CD8+ T cells sorted from blood, obtained in a trial of the OX40 agonist ivuxolimab. CDR3: CASSLPGQGIYEKLFF. Written as DNA, the CDR3 is TGTGCCAGCAGTTTACCGGGACAGGGGATCTATGAAAAACTGTTTTTT.